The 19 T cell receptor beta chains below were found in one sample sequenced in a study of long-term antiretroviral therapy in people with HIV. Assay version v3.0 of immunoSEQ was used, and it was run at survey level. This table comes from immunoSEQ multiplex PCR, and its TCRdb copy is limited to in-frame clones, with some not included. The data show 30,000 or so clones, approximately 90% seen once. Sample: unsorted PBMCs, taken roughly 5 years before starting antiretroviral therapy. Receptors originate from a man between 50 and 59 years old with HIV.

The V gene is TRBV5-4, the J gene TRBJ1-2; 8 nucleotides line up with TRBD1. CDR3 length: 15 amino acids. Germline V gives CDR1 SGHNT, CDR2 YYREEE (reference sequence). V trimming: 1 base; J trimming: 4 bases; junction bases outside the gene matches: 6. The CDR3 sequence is CASSLQGTGPYGYTF. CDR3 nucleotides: TGTGCCAGCAGCTTGCAAGGGACAGGCCCCTATGGCTACACCTTC.

This chain's CDR3 is CASRWQGTSYEQYF. Written as DNA, the CDR3 is TGTGCCAGCCGATGGCAAGGGACCTCCTACGAGCAGTACTTC. The chain has TRBV6-1 and TRBJ2-7; D is possibly TRBD1 or TRBD2 (5 bases each). This CDR3 is 14 amino acids long. V was shortened by 8 bases and J by 0 bases, with 14 bases between the two germline ends. CDR1 is MNHNS and CDR2 is SASEGT in the germline V gene.

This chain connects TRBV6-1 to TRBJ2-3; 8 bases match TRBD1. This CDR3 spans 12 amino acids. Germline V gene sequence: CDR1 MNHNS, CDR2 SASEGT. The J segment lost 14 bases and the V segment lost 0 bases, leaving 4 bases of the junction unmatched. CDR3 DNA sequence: TGTGCCAGCAGTGAAGCGTTAGGACAGGGGTATTTT. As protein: CASSEALGQGYF.

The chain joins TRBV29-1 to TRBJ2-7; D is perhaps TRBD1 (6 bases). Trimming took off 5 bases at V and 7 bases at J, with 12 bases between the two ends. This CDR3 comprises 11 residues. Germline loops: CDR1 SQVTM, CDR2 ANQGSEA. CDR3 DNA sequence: TGCAGCGTTACAGGGTGGAGGGAGCAGTACTTC. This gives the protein CSVTGWREQYF.

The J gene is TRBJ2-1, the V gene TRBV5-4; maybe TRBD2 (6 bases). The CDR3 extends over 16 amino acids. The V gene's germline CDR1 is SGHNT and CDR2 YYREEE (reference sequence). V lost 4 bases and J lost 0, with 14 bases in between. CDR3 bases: TGTGCCAGCAGCCTGGGGCGGGGAAGCTCCTACAATGAGCAGTTCTTC. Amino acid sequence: CASSLGRGSSYNEQFF.

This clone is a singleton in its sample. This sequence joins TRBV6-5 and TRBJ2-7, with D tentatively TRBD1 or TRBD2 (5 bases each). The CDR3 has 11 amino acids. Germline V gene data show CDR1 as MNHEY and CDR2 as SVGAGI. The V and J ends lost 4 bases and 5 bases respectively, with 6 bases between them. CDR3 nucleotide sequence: TGTGCCAGCAGTTGGGGGAACGAGCAGTACTTC. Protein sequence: CASSWGNEQYF.

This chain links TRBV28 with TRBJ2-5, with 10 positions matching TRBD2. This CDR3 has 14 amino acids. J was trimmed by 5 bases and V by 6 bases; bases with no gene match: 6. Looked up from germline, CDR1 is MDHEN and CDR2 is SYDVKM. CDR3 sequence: CASRKRGGGETQYF. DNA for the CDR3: TGTGCCAGCAGAAAGCGGGGGGGCGGGGAGACCCAGTACTTC.

CDR3 in DNA: TGTGCCAGCAGCTTGGAGGGTAGGGGGACTGAAGCTTTCTTT. It yields the protein CASSLEGRGTEAFF. The rearrangement links TRBV5-6 to TRBJ1-1; possible D gene TRBD1, 6 bases. Trimming removed 0 bases at V and 5 bases at J, with 11 bases between. Germline CDR1 SGHDT, CDR2 YYEEEE. The CDR3 has 14 amino acids.

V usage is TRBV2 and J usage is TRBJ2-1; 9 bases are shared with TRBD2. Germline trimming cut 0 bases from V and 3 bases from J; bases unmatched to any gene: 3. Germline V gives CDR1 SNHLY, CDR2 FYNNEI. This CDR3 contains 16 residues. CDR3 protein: CASSEASGGFYNEQFF. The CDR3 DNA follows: TGTGCCAGCAGTGAAGCGAGCGGGGGGTTCTACAATGAGCAGTTCTTC. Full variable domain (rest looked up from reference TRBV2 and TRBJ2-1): EPEVTQTPSHQVTQMGQEVILRCVPISNHLYFYWYRQILGQKVEFLVSFYNNEISEKSEIFDDQFSVERPDGSNFTLKIRSTKLEDSAMYFCASSEASGGFYNEQFFGPGTRLTVL.

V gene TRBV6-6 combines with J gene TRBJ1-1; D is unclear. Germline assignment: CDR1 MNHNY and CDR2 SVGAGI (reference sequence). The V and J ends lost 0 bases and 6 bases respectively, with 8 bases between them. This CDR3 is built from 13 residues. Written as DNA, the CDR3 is TGTGCCAGCAGTTACTCGGGAGGCTCTGAAGCTTTCTTT. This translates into CASSYSGGSEAFF.

CDR3 DNA sequence: TGTGCCAGCAGGGCTTTCAGCCACGAAGAAAAACTGTTTTTT. The encoded protein is CASRAFSHEEKLFF. This chain joins TRBV6-5 and TRBJ1-4; D unresolved. The CDR3 is 14 amino acids. Germline loops: CDR1 MNHEY, CDR2 SVGAGI. The V gene lost 6 bases and the J gene lost 8 bases, with 16 bases spanning the gap.

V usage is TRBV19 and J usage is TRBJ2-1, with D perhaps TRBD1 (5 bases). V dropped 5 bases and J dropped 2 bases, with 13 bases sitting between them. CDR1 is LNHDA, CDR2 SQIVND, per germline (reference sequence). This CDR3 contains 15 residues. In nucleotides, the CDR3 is TGTGCCAGTAGTGTAAGGCACAGGACCTACAATGAGCAGTTCTTC. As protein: CASSVRHRTYNEQFF. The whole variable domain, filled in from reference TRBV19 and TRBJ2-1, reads DGGITQSPKYLFRKEGQNVTLSCEQNLNHDAMYWYRQDPGQGLRLIYYSQIVNDFQKGDIAEGYSVSREKKESFPLTVTSAQKNPTAFYLCASSVRHRTYNEQFFGPGTRLTVL.

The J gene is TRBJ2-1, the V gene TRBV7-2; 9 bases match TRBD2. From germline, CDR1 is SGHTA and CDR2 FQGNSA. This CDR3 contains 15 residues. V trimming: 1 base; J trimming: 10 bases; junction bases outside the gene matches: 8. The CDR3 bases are TGTGCCAGCAGCTTAGTTGGGACTAGCACCTCGGAGCAGTTCTTC. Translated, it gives CASSLVGTSTSEQFF. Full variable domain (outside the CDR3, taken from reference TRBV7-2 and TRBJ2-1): GAGVSQSPSNKVTEKGKDVELRCDPISGHTALYWYRQSLGQGLEFLIYFQGNSAPDKSGLPSDRFSAERTGGSVSTLTIQRTQQEDSAVYLCASSLVGTSTSEQFFGPGTRLTVL.

The CDR3 here is CAGTQGNDYGYTF. As DNA, the CDR3 is TGTGCCGGAACACAGGGGAATGACTATGGCTACACCTTC. This chain uses TRBV7-9 with TRBJ1-2; 7 bases are a match to TRBD1. The length of the CDR3 is 13 residues. Trimming cost V 11 bases and J 3 bases; bases outside gene matches: 9. The germline V gene has CDR1 SEHNR and CDR2 FQNEAQ (reference sequence).

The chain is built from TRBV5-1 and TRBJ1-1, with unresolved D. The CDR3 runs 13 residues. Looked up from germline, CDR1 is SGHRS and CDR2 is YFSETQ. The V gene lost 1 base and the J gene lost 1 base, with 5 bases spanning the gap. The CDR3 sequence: CASSLQSNTEAFF. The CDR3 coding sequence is TGCGCCAGCAGCTTGCAGTCGAACACTGAAGCTTTCTTT.

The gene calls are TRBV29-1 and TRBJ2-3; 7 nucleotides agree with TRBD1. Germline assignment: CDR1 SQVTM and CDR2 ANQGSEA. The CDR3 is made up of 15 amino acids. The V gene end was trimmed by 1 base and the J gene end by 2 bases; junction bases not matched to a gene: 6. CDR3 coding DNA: TGCAGCGTTGAAGGTGGCAGGGGGATCACAGATACGCAGTATTTT. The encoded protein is CSVEGGRGITDTQYF.

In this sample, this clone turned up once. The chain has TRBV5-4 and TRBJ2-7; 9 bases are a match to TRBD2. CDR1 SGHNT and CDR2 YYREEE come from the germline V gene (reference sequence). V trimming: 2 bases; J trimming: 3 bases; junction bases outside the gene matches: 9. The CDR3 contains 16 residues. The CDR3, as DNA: TGTGCCAGCAGCTTAGGGGCGGGGGGGGCATACTACGAGCAGTACTTC. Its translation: CASSLGAGGAYYEQYF. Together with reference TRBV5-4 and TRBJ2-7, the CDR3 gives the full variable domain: ETGVTQSPTHLIKTRGQQVTLRCSSQSGHNTVSWYQQALGQGPQFIFQYYREEENGRGNFPPRFSGLQFPNYSSELNVNALELDDSALYLCASSLGAGGAYYEQYFGPGTRLTVT.

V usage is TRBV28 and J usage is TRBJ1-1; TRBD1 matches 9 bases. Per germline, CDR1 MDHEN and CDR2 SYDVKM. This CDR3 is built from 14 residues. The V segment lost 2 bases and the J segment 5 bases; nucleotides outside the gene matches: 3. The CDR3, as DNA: TGTGCCAGCAGTTTAAGACAGGGGGTAACTGAAGCTTTCTTT. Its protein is CASSLRQGVTEAFF.

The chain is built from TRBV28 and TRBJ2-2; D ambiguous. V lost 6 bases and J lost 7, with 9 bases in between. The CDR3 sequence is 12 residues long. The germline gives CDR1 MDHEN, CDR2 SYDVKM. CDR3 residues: CASSPPGGELFF. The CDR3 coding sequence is TGTGCCAGCAGCCCCCCGGGCGGGGAGCTGTTTTTT.